This TCR beta chain was retrieved from a study of response to subunit inactivated influenza vaccine. Per germline, CDR1 SEHNR and CDR2 FQNEAQ (reference sequence). This CDR3 is 15 amino acids long. V lost 4 bases to trimming and J lost 1 base; unmatched junction nucleotides: 4. MiXCR was run by TCRdb on the RT-PCR reads, yielding one entry per CDR3 protein. The sample yields roughly 670,000 distinct CDR3 sequences, 12% to 15% seen once. This clonotype was sampled from a man aged 45-65 years who received an inactivated influenza vaccine. The chain is built from TRBV7-9 and TRBJ2-1, with 7 bases matching TRBD1. This specimen consisted of PBMCs from blood, obtained 14 to 15 days before vaccination. This CDR3 reads CASSSYRGSYNEQFF. In DNA, the CDR3 is TGTGCCAGCAGCTCCTACAGGGGTTCCTACAATGAGCAGTTCTTC.